This TCR beta chain appears in the sequencing data of a study of cytotoxic CD8 clonotypes in ibrutinib-treated CLL. CDR3 length: 15 residues. V dropped 0 bases and J dropped 4; count of bases not matched to a gene: 4. Germline loops: CDR1 MNHEY, CDR2 SVGAGI. Sequenced by immunoSEQ multiplex PCR; TCRdb stores in-frame clones only, minus some. The sample carries some 65,000 clones, roughly 50% recorded once. Study-level findings and limits: Clonality was elevated at ibrutinib response and had returned toward baseline at progression.

A word on this clone: Antigen unknown.

V is TRBV6-5 and J is TRBJ2-7, with 9 positions matching TRBD2. The clonotype originates from a human donor with chronic lymphocytic leukemia. Specimen: PBMCs, collected after 12 months of ibrutinib treatment. DNA for the CDR3: TGTGCCAGCAGTTACTCGTCTAGCGGGACGTACGAGCAGTACTTC. This codes for CASSYSSSGTYEQYF.